This record looks at one T cell receptor beta chain sequence and its context. Its antigen is not known. These data come from a study of blood T cells in healthy people across ages. Germline CDR1 and CDR2: SGHRS and YFSETQ. This CDR3 spans 18 amino acids. The V end lost 3 bases, the J end lost 4 bases, and 23 bases lay between the germline ends. Study results and caveats: Per million T cells, TCR beta diversity dropped roughly linearly as age increased. With donor CMV status unknown, expanded clonotype changes were possibly confounded.

Peripheral blood samples of roughly 10 milliliters were drawn from each donor. Primed by a sample-barcoded 5' primer and a J-beta primer mix, a second PCR proceeded for about 7 to 11 cycles. Tags on each cDNA molecule came from a template-switch adaptor with 12 random nucleotides. TCRdb processed the 5' RACE reads anew with MiXCR; each CDR3 protein has one entry. The profile shows 630,000 or so distinct CDR3 sequences, about 32% of them singletons. The chain links TRBV5-1 to TRBJ2-1; D perhaps matches TRBD1 (6 bases). The sample was blood. This TCR was sampled from a woman of 80 years or more in good health. The CDR3 sequence is CASSSTGWGRGTYNEQFF. The CDR3 nucleotides are TGCGCCAGCAGCTCCACCGGCTGGGGCAGGGGAACTTACAATGAGCAGTTCTTC.